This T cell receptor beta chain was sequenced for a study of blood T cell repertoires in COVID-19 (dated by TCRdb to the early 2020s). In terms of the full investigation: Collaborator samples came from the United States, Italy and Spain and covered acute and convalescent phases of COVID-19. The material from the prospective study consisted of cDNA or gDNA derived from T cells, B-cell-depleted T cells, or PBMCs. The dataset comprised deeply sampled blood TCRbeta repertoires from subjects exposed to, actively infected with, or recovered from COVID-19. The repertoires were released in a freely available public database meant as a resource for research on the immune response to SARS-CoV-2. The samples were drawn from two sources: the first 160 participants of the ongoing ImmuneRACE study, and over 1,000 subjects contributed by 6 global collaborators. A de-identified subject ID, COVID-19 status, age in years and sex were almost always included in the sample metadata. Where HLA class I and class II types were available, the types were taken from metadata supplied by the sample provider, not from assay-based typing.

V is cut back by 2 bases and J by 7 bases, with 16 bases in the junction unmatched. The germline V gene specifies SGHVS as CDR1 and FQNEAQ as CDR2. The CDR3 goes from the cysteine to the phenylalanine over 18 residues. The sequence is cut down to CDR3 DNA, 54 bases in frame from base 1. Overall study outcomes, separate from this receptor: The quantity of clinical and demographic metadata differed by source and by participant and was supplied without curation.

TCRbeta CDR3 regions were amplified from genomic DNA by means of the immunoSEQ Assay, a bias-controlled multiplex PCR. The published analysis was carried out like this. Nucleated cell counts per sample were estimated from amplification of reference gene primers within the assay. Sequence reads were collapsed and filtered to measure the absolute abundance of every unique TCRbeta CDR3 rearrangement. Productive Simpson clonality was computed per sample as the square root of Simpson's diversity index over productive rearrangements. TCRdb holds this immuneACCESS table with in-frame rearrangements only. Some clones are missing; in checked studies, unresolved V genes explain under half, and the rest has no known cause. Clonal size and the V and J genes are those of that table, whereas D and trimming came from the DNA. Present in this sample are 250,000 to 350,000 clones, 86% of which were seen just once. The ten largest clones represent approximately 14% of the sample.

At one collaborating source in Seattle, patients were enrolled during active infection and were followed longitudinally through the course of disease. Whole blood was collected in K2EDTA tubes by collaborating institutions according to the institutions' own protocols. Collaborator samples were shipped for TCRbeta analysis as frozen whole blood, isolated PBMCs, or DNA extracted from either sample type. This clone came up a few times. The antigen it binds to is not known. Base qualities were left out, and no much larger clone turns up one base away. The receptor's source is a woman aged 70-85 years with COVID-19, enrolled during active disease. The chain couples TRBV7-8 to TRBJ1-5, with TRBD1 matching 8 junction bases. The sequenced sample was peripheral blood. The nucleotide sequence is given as TGTGCCAGCAGCTTAAAGAGGTACAGGGGGACTGACGAACAGCCCCAGCATTTT. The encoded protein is CASSLKRYRGTDEQPQHF.